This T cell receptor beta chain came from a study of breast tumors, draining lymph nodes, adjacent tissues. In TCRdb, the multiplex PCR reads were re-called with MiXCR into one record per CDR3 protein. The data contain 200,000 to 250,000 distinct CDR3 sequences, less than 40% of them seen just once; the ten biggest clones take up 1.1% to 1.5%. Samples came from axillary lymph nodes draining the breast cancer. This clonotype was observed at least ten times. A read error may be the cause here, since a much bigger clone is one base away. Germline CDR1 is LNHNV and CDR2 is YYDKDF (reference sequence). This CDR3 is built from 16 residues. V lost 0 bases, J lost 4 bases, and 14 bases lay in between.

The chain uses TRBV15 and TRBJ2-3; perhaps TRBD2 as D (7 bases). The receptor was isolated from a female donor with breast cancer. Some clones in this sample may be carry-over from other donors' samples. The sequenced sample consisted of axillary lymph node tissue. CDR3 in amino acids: CATSRDIGGGADTQYF. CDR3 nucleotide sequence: TGTGCCACCAGCAGAGATATAGGGGGGGGCGCAGATACGCAGTATTTT.